This is a list of T cell receptor beta chains from one sample in a study of T cell repertoires in cytomegalovirus infection. TCRdb called the reads again in MiXCR, with one record for every CDR3 protein. The sample lists about 190,000 distinct CDR3 sequences, about 28% occurring once. Source material: PBMCs. The receptors come from a human donor in good health (CMV status not recorded). Some clones in this sample may be carry-over from other donors' samples. Both conserved end residues are part of each CDR3.

v_call: TRBV6-2/TRBV6-3; j_call: TRBJ2-7; cdr3_length: 14; cdr3_aa: CASSYSVAVYEQYF
v_call: TRBV5-8; j_call: TRBJ1-1; cdr3_length: 16; cdr3_aa: CASSLAYYRGDTEAFF
v_call: TRBV7-2; j_call: TRBJ1-1; cdr3_length: 18; cdr3_aa: CASSLFGRGGFGGTEAFF
v_call: TRBV3-1; j_call: TRBJ1-5; cdr3_length: 13; cdr3_aa: CASGTDFNQPQHF
v_call: TRBV7-6; j_call: TRBJ2-5; cdr3_length: 14; cdr3_aa: CASSFHRGQETQYF
v_call: TRBV6-2/TRBV6-3; j_call: TRBJ1-4; cdr3_length: 16; cdr3_aa: CASSPTSGITNEKLFF
v_call: TRBV6-2/TRBV6-3; j_call: TRBJ1-5; cdr3_length: 16; cdr3_aa: CASSYWPGRGNQPQHF
v_call: TRBV12-5; j_call: TRBJ1-3; cdr3_length: 13; cdr3_aa: CASGRDIVNTIYF
v_call: TRBV20-1; j_call: TRBJ1-2; cdr3_length: 15; cdr3_aa: CSARDPRQGGDGYTF
v_call: TRBV7-2; j_call: TRBJ1-2; cdr3_length: 15; cdr3_aa: CASSLWDLPNYGYTF
v_call: TRBV12-3/TRBV12-4; j_call: TRBJ1-2; cdr3_length: 15; cdr3_aa: CASSSRAGGGYGYTF
v_call: TRBV6-1; j_call: TRBJ2-3; cdr3_length: 17; cdr3_aa: CASSVRQGRRGTDTQYF
v_call: TRBV6-1; j_call: TRBJ2-7; cdr3_length: 13; cdr3_aa: CASSRPSDSEQYF
v_call: TRBV6-6; j_call: TRBJ2-5; cdr3_length: 17; cdr3_aa: CASSYLAVDRPQETQYF
v_call: TRBV7-3; j_call: TRBJ2-3; cdr3_length: 18; cdr3_aa: CASSLNPSDSAGEDTQYF
v_call: TRBV28; j_call: TRBJ1-5; cdr3_length: 18; cdr3_aa: CASIYGSLQGSSNQPQHF
v_call: TRBV7-8; j_call: TRBJ1-6; cdr3_length: 17; cdr3_aa: CASSRFSTDRGDSPLHF
v_call: TRBV5-5; j_call: TRBJ1-1; cdr3_length: 14; cdr3_aa: CASSSVKTNTEAFF
v_call: TRBV4-1; j_call: TRBJ1-1; cdr3_length: 15; cdr3_aa: CASSHKDGGNTEAFF
v_call: TRBV30; j_call: TRBJ2-1; cdr3_length: 14; cdr3_aa: CAWIGGSGYNEQFF
v_call: TRBV27; j_call: TRBJ2-1; cdr3_length: 13; cdr3_aa: CASRLSGNNEQFF
v_call: TRBV7-2; j_call: TRBJ1-2; cdr3_length: 14; cdr3_aa: CASSLAHGDYGYTF
v_call: TRBV5-4; j_call: TRBJ2-3; cdr3_length: 18; cdr3_aa: CASSLGTSGDTSTDTQYF
v_call: TRBV11-2; j_call: TRBJ2-3; cdr3_length: 15; cdr3_aa: CASSPGGDYTDTQYF
v_call: TRBV2; j_call: TRBJ2-3; cdr3_length: 10; cdr3_aa: CASSVDTQYF
v_call: TRBV14; j_call: TRBJ1-1; cdr3_length: 14; cdr3_aa: CASSKSVIQDQAFF
v_call: TRBV5-4; j_call: TRBJ2-6; cdr3_length: 18; cdr3_aa: CASSPREGAYSGANVLTF
v_call: TRBV20-1; j_call: TRBJ2-7; cdr3_length: 14; cdr3_aa: CSAGEAAALEEQYF
v_call: TRBV7-2; j_call: TRBJ1-5; cdr3_length: 15; cdr3_aa: CASSLAWGSNQPQHF
v_call: TRBV7-8; j_call: TRBJ2-5; cdr3_length: 14; cdr3_aa: CASSSLTVQETQYF
v_call: TRBV19; j_call: TRBJ1-1; cdr3_length: 14; cdr3_aa: CASSTTGVDTEAFF
v_call: TRBV20-1; j_call: TRBJ1-6; cdr3_length: 15; cdr3_aa: CSAARPGEYNSPLHF
v_call: TRBV7-6; j_call: TRBJ1-2; cdr3_length: 13; cdr3_aa: CASSPGQAGGYTF
v_call: TRBV7-8; j_call: TRBJ1-5; cdr3_length: 16; cdr3_aa: CASSLVSRGPNQPQHF
v_call: TRBV6-2/TRBV6-3; j_call: TRBJ2-3; cdr3_length: 14; cdr3_aa: CASSYGGDTDTQYF
v_call: TRBV7-2; j_call: TRBJ2-1; cdr3_length: 15; cdr3_aa: CASSLPPDSYNEQFF
v_call: TRBV12-3/TRBV12-4; j_call: TRBJ2-5; cdr3_length: 14; cdr3_aa: CASSWAGEGETQYF
v_call: TRBV19; j_call: TRBJ1-2; cdr3_length: 19; cdr3_aa: CASSIPTRTPGQGNYGYTF
v_call: TRBV7-8; j_call: TRBJ2-5; cdr3_length: 16; cdr3_aa: CASSSPGEGEGETQYF
v_call: TRBV5-1; j_call: TRBJ2-6; cdr3_length: 17; cdr3_aa: CASSWRQGSSGANVLTF
v_call: TRBV5-1; j_call: TRBJ2-1; cdr3_length: 16; cdr3_aa: CASSSGLAGVWHEQFF
v_call: TRBV6-2/TRBV6-3; j_call: TRBJ2-2; cdr3_length: 16; cdr3_aa: CASSHTGGRVTGELFF
v_call: TRBV12-3/TRBV12-4; j_call: TRBJ1-4; cdr3_length: 12; cdr3_aa: CASSEKGGKLFF
v_call: TRBV11-1; j_call: TRBJ2-1; cdr3_length: 15; cdr3_aa: CASSLTRDYYNEQFF
v_call: TRBV7-3; j_call: TRBJ1-6; cdr3_length: 16; cdr3_aa: CASSPGTGLNFSPLHF
v_call: TRBV25-1; j_call: TRBJ1-1; cdr3_length: 13; cdr3_aa: CASSEVWMAEAFF
v_call: TRBV2; j_call: TRBJ1-4; cdr3_length: 13; cdr3_aa: CASSGGVNEKLFF
v_call: TRBV2; j_call: TRBJ2-5; cdr3_length: 15; cdr3_aa: CASSLDRGVEETQYF
v_call: TRBV6-1; j_call: TRBJ1-1; cdr3_length: 13; cdr3_aa: CASTRIGDTEAFF
v_call: TRBV19; j_call: TRBJ1-6; cdr3_length: 14; cdr3_aa: CASSVGTGDSPLHF
v_call: TRBV7-2; j_call: TRBJ2-5; cdr3_length: 16; cdr3_aa: CASSLSTGQDQETQYF
v_call: TRBV29-1; j_call: TRBJ1-4; cdr3_length: 11; cdr3_aa: CSVDTGEKLFF
v_call: TRBV7-9; j_call: TRBJ1-4; cdr3_length: 14; cdr3_aa: CASSQNRDEEKLFF
v_call: TRBV6-1; j_call: TRBJ2-7; cdr3_length: 17; cdr3_aa: CASSPLIGGASSYEQYF
v_call: TRBV29-1; j_call: TRBJ1-1; cdr3_length: 13; cdr3_aa: CSVGGQLNTEAFF
v_call: TRBV27; j_call: TRBJ2-7; cdr3_length: 16; cdr3_aa: CASKKGVGESFYEQYF
v_call: TRBV12-3/TRBV12-4; j_call: TRBJ2-3; cdr3_length: 16; cdr3_aa: CASSLTGAGSTDTQYF
v_call: TRBV12-3/TRBV12-4; j_call: TRBJ1-5; cdr3_length: 13; cdr3_aa: CASREGSNQPQHF
v_call: TRBV7-3; j_call: TRBJ2-6; cdr3_length: 20; cdr3_aa: CASSPRTSGGFSSGANVLTF
v_call: TRBV15; j_call: TRBJ1-6; cdr3_length: 16; cdr3_aa: CATSRDRGTQGSPLHF